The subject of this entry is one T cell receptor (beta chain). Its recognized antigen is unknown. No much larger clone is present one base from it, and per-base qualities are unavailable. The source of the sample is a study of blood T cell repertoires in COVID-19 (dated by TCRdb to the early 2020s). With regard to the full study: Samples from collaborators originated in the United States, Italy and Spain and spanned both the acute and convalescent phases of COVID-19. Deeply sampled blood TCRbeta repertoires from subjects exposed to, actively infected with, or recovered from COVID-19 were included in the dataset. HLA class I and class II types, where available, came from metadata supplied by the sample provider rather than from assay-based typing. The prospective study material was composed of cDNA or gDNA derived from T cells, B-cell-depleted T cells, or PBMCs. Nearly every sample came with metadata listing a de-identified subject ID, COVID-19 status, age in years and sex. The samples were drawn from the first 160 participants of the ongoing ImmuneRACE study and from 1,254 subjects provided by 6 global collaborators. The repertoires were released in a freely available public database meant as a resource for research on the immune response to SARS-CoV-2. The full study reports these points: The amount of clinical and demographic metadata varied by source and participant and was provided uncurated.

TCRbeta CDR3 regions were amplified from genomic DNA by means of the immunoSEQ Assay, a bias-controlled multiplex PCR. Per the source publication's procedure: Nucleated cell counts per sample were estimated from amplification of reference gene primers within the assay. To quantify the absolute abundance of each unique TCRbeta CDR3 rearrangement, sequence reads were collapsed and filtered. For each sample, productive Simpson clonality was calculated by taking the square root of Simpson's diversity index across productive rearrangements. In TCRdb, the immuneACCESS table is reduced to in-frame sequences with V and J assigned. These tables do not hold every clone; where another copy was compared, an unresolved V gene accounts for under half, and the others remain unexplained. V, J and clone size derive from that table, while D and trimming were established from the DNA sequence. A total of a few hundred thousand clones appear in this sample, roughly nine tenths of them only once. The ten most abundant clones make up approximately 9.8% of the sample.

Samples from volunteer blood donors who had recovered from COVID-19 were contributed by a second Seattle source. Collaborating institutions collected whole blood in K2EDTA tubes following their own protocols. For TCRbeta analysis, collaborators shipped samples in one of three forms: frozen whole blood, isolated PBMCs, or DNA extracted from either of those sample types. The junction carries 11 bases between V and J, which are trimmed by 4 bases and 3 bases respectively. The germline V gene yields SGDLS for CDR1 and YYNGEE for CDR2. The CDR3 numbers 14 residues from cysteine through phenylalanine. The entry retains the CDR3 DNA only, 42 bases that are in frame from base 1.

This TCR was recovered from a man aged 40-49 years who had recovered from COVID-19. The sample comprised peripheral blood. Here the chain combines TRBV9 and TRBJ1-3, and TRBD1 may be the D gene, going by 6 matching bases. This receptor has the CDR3 CASSLEGGGNTIYF. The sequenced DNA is TGTGCCAGCAGCCTAGAAGGGGGTGGAAACACCATATATTTT.